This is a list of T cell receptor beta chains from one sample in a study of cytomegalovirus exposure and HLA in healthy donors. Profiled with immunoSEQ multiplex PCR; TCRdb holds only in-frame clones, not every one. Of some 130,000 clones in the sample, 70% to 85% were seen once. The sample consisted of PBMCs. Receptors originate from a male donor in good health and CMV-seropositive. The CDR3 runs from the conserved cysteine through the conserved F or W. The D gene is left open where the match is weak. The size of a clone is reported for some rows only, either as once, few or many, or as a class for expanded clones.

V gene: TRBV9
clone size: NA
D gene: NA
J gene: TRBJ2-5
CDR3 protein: CASSAGSWGEETQYF
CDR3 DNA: TGTGCCAGCAGCGCCGGGAGTTGGGGAGAAGAGACCCAGTACTTC

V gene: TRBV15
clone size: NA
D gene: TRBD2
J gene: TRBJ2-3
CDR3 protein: CATSRDTGTSGYTQYF
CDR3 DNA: TGTGCCACCAGCAGAGACACCGGGACTAGCGGATATACGCAGTATTTT

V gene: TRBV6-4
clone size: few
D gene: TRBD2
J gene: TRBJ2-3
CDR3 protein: CASSDSAGGADTQYF
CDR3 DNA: TGTGCCAGCAGTGACTCGGCGGGGGGAGCAGATACGCAGTATTTT

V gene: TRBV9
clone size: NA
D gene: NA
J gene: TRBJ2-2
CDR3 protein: CASSVARDTGELFF
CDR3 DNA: TGTGCCAGCAGCGTAGCTCGGGACACCGGGGAGCTGTTTTTT

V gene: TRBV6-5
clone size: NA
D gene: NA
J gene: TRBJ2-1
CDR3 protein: CASSQITHNEQFF
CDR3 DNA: TGTGCCAGCAGCCAAATAACTCACAATGAGCAGTTCTTC

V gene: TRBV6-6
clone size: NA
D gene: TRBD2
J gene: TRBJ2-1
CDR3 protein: CASSQEGSGGAVF
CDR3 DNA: TGTGCCAGCAGCCAGGAAGGGAGCGGGGGGGCGGTCTTC

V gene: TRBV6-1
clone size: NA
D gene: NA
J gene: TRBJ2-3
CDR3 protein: CASSEAAGAPDTQYF
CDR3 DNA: TGTGCCAGCAGTGAAGCTGCGGGGGCCCCTGATACGCAGTATTTT

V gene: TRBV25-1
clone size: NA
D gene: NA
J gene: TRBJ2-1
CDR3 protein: CASSVSRGPNEQFF
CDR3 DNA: TGTGCCAGCAGTGTTAGCAGAGGGCCCAATGAGCAGTTCTTC

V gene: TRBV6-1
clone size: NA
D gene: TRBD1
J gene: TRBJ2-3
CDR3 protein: CASSGPNRGRDTQYF
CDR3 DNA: TGTGCCAGCAGTGGGCCCAACAGGGGGCGGGATACGCAGTATTTT

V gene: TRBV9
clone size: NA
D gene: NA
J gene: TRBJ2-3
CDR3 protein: CASSLRLPISTDTQYF
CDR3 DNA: TGTGCCAGCAGCCTGCGACTACCAATTAGCACAGATACGCAGTATTTT

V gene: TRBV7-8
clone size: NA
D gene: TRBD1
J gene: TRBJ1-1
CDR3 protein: CASSRQGRAITEAFF
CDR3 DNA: TGTGCCAGCAGTCGACAGGGAAGGGCAATTACTGAAGCTTTCTTT

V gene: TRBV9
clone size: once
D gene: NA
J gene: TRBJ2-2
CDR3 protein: CASSVEARGKTGELFF
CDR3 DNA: TGTGCCAGCAGCGTAGAGGCCAGGGGAAAGACCGGGGAGCTGTTTTTT

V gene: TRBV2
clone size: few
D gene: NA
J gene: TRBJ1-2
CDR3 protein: CASTPDYGYTF
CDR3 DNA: TGTGCCAGCACCCCAGACTATGGCTACACCTTC

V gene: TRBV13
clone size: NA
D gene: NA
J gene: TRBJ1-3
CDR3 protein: CASSLAGETGNTIYF
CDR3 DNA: TGTGCCAGCAGCTTAGCAGGTGAAACTGGAAACACCATATATTTT

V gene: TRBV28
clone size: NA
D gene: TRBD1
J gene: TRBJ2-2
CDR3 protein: CASSLTGGITGELFF
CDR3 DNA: TGTGCCAGCAGTTTAACAGGGGGGATCACCGGGGAGCTGTTTTTT

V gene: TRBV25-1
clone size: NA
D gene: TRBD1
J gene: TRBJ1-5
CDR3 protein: CASQETGDQPQHF
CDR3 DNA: TGTGCCAGCCAGGAGACAGGGGATCAGCCCCAGCATTTT

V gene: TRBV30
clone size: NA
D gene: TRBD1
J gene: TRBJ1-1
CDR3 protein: CAWDRDSTEAFF
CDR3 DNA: TGTGCCTGGGACCGGGACAGCACTGAAGCTTTCTTT

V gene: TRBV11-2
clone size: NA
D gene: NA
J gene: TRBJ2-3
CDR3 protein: CASSLVQRSTDTQYF
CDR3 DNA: TGTGCCAGCAGCTTAGTCCAGCGGAGCACAGATACGCAGTATTTT

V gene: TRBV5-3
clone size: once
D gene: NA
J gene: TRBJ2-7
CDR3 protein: CARSPSGVPSYEQYF
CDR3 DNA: TGTGCCAGAAGCCCCTCCGGGGTCCCATCCTACGAGCAGTACTTC

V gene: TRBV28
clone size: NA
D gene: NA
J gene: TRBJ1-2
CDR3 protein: CASTYNRPVWGYTF
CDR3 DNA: TGTGCCAGCACATATAACAGGCCCGTTTGGGGCTACACCTTC

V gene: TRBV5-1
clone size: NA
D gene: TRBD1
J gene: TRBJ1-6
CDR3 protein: CASSWQGDHYNSPLHF
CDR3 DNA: TGCGCCAGCAGCTGGCAGGGGGATCACTATAATTCACCCCTCCACTTT

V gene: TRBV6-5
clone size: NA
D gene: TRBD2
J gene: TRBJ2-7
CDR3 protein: CASTPGLAFEQYF
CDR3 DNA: TGTGCCAGCACCCCCGGACTAGCCTTCGAGCAGTACTTC

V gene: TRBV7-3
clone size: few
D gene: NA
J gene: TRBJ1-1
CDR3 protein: CASSLSSRGNTEAFF
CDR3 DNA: TGTGCCAGCAGCTTAAGTAGCAGGGGGAACACTGAAGCTTTCTTT

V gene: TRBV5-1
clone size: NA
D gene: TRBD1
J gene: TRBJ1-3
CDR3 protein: CASSFTTRTGFGNTIYF
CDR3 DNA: TGCGCCAGCAGCTTCACCACCCGGACAGGGTTCGGAAACACCATATATTTT

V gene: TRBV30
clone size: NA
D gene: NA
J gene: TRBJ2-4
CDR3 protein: CAWSVGAKNSQYF
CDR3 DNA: TGTGCCTGGAGTGTTGGGGCCAAAAACAGTCAGTACTTC

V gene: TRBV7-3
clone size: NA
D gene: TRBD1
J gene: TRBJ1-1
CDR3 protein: CASSPAGGTEAFF
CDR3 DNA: TGTGCCAGCAGCCCGGCAGGGGGGACTGAAGCTTTCTTT

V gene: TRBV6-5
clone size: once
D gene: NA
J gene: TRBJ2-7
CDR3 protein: CASSYSPSGNEQYF
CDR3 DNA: TGTGCCAGCAGTTACTCCCCTTCAGGGAACGAGCAGTACTTC

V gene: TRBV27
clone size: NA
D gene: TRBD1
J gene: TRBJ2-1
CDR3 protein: CASSPGQGRDNEQFF
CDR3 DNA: TGTGCCAGCAGTCCCGGACAGGGAAGGGACAATGAGCAGTTCTTC

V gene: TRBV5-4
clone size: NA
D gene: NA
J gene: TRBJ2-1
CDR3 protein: CASSDRTASYNEQFF
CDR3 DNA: TGTGCCAGCAGCGATCGGACAGCCTCCTACAATGAGCAGTTCTTC

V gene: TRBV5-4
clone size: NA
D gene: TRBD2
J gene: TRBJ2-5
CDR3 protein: CASSLGGASGLETDF
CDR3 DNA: TGTGCCAGCAGCTTGGGAGGGGCTAGCGGTCTCGAGACGGACTTC

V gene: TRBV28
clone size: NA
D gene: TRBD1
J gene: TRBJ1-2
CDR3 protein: CASSSAATGGAYGYTF
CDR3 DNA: TGTGCCAGCAGTTCGGCTGCGACAGGGGGGGCCTATGGCTACACCTTC

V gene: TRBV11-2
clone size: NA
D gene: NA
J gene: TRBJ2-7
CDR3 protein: CASSQGFYEQYF
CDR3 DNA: TGTGCCAGCAGTCAGGGGTTTTACGAGCAGTACTTC

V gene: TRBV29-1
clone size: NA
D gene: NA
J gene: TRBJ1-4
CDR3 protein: CSVRYRAGEKLFF
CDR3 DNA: TGCAGCGTTCGTTACAGGGCAGGTGAAAAACTGTTTTTT

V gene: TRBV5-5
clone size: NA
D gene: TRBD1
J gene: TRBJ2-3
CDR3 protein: CASSIGGTGGTDTQYF
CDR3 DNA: TGTGCCAGCAGCATTGGCGGGACAGGGGGCACAGATACGCAGTATTTT

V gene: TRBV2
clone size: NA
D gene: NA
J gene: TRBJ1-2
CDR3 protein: CASSENPGNFYGYTF
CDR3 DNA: TGTGCCAGCAGTGAGAACCCGGGAAACTTCTATGGCTACACCTTC

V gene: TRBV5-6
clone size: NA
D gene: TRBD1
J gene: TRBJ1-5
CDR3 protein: CASSLTGGVWSNQPQHF
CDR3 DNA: TGTGCCAGCAGTTTAACAGGGGGCGTTTGGAGCAATCAGCCCCAGCATTTT

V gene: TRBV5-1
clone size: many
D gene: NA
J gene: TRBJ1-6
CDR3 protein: CASSLSRDGNSPLHF
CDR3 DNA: TGTGCCAGCAGCCTAAGCAGGGATGGTAATTCACCCCTCCACTTT

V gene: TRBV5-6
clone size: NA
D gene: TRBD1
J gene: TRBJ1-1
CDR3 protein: CASSSTGIRNTEAFF
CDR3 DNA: TGTGCCAGCAGCTCGACAGGGATCCGGAACACTGAAGCTTTCTTT

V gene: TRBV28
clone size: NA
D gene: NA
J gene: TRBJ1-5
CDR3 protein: CASRRIPEKPQHF
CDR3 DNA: TGTGCCAGCAGGAGAATCCCTGAGAAGCCCCAGCATTTT

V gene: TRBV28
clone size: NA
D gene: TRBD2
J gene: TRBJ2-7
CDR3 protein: CASSLGTSGSLYEQYF
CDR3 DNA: TGTGCCAGCAGTTTAGGGACTAGCGGGAGCCTCTACGAGCAGTACTTC

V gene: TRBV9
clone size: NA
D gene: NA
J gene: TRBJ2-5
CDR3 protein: CASSGGGPQETQYF
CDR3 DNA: TGTGCCAGCAGCGGAGGAGGCCCCCAAGAGACCCAGTACTTC

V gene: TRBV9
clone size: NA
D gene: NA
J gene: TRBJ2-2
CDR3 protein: CASRPGAWNTGELFF
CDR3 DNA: TGTGCCAGCCGTCCAGGGGCCTGGAACACCGGGGAGCTGTTTTTT

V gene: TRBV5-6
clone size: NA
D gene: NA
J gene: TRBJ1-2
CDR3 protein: CASSLANLGRVNGYTF
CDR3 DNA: TGTGCCAGCAGCTTGGCCAACTTGGGGCGCGTAAATGGCTACACCTTC

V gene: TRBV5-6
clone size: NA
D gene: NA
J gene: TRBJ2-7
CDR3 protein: CASSLEGHLREQYF
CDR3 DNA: TGTGCCAGCAGCTTGGAGGGACATCTAAGGGAGCAGTACTTC

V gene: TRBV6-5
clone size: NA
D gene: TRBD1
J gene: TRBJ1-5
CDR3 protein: CASSSQGGQPQHF
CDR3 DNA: TGTGCCAGCAGTTCCCAGGGGGGCCAGCCCCAGCATTTT

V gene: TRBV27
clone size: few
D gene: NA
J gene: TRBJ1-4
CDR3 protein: CASSLAGRHNEKLFF
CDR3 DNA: TGTGCCAGCAGTTTAGCAGGGCGGCATAATGAAAAACTGTTTTTT

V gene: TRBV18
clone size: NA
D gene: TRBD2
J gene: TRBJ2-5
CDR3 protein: CASSPDGGNQETQYF
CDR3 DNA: TGTGCCAGCTCACCAGACGGGGGGAACCAAGAGACCCAGTACTTC

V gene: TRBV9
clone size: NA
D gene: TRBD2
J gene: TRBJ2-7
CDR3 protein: CARETSGSSHEQYF
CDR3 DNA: TGTGCCAGAGAGACTAGCGGGAGTTCCCACGAGCAGTACTTC

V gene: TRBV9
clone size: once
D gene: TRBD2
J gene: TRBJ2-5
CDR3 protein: CASSPSSGGETQYF
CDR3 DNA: TGTGCCAGCAGTCCATCTAGCGGGGGAGAGACCCAGTACTTC

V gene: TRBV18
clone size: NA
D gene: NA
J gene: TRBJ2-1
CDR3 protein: CASSGSAYNEQFF
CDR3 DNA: TGTGCCAGCTCAGGCTCCGCTTACAATGAGCAGTTCTTC

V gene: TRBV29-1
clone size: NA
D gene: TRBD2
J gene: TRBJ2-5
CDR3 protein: CSVDMPSGRDEETQYF
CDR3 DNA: TGCAGCGTTGACATGCCGAGCGGGAGGGACGAGGAGACCCAGTACTTC

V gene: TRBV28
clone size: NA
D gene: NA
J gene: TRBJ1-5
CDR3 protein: CASSAPGGTNQPQHF
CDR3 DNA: TGTGCCAGCAGTGCCCCGGGGGGTACGAATCAGCCCCAGCATTTT

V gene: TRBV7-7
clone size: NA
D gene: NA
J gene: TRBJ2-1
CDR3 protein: CASSPTPYNEQFF
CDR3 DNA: TGTGCCAGCAGCCCCACACCCTACAATGAGCAGTTCTTC

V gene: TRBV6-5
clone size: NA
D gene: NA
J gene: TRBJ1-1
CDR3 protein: CASRQTGYTEAFF
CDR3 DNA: TGTGCCAGCAGACAAACAGGGTACACTGAAGCTTTCTTT

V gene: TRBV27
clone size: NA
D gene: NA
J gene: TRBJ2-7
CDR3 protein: CASSPLPGVGYEQYF
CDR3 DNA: TGTGCCAGCAGCCCTCTCCCCGGGGTGGGCTACGAGCAGTACTTC

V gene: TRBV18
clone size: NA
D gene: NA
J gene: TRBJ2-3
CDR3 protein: CASSPVGAFSYTDTQYF
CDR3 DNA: TGTGCCAGCTCACCAGTGGGAGCATTTTCTTACACAGATACGCAGTATTTT

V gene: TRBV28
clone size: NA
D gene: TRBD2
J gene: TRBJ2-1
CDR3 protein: CASSFSTLAGAYNEQFF
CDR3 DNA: TGTGCCAGCAGTTTTTCCACACTAGCGGGAGCCTACAATGAGCAGTTCTTC

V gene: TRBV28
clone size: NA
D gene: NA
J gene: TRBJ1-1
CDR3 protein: CASSNTGARGAFF
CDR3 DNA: TGTGCCAGCAGCAATACAGGAGCAAGGGGTGCTTTCTTT

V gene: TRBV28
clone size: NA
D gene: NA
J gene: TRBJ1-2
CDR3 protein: CASSLSGPGDRGYTF
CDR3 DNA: TGTGCCAGCAGTTTATCCGGACCAGGGGATAGAGGCTACACCTTC